These 24 T cell receptor beta chains share one sample of origin, sequenced in a study of Ad26.COV2.S vaccination and SARS-CoV-2 variants. Libraries were prepared by immunoSEQ multiplex PCR; TCRdb keeps only in-frame clonotypes and omits some of them. The sample includes some 250,000 clones, around nine tenths of them seen just once. Treatment given: some 20 received Ad26.COV2.S at low or high dose, single or two shots; about 5 received placebo; per-sample allocation not given. Samples analyzed were those drawn on day 63 after the first vaccine or placebo injection. The sample here was peripheral blood, taken in a trial of Ad26.COV2.S vaccine versus placebo. Every receptor here comes from a person between 18 and 59 years old who received the Ad26.COV2.S COVID-19 vaccine or a placebo.

This clone came up once. The chain carries TRBV4-3 and TRBJ2-3; D unresolved. Germline assignment: CDR1 LGHNA and CDR2 YSLEER. This CDR3 is 13 amino acids long. Between the trimmed V and J ends, which lost 4 bases and 2 bases, there was a span of 7 bases. Written as DNA, the CDR3 is TGCGCCAGCAGCCCCCCAACCACAGATACGCAGTATTTT. Translated, it gives CASSPPTTDTQYF.

This chain uses TRBV27 with TRBJ2-7; D is possibly TRBD1 (6 bases). The CDR3 is 16 amino acids. Deletions cut 9 bases from V and 0 bases from J, with 21 bases between. The germline V gene encodes CDR1 MNHEY and CDR2 SMNVEV (reference sequence). The CDR3 is CASLLYRDTTSYEQYF. The CDR3 nucleotides are TGTGCCAGTCTACTGTACCGGGACACCACCTCCTACGAGCAGTACTTC.

The gene calls are TRBV5-1 and TRBJ1-1; 10 bases agree with TRBD1. Germline-derived CDR1 and CDR2 are SGHRS and YFSETQ. CDR3 size: 14 residues. The trim removed 4 bases at V and 4 bases at J, leaving 4 bases unmatched. CDR3 nucleotides: TGCGCCAGCAGCGGAAGGACAGGGGGCACTGAAGCTTTCTTT. It encodes CASSGRTGGTEAFF.

This clone was observed a single time. The rearrangement uses TRBV4-3 and TRBJ1-2, with D maybe TRBD1 (5 bases). The CDR3 is 15 amino acids. V was pared by 0 bases and J by 4 bases, with 12 bases between. Germline CDR1 reads LGHNA; CDR2 reads YSLEER. The CDR3 nucleotides are TGCGCCAGCAGCCAAGATCGGCAGGGTGGCTATGGCTACACCTTC. Translated: CASSQDRQGGYGYTF.

V gene TRBV6-5 combines with J gene TRBJ2-5; unclear D gene. CDR3 length: 13 amino acids. The germline V gene encodes CDR1 MNHEY and CDR2 SVGAGI. The V and J ends lost 2 bases and 5 bases respectively, with 9 bases between them. The CDR3 nucleotides are TGTGCCAGCAGTTACACGGCCAGGGAGACCCAGTACTTC. Its translation: CASSYTARETQYF.

The chain uses TRBV27 and TRBJ2-7; 8 bases match TRBD1. CDR1 is MNHEY and CDR2 is SMNVEV in the germline V gene (reference sequence). V shed 2 bases and J 4 bases; nucleotides not matched to a gene: 7. The CDR3 consists of 15 residues. CDR3 nucleotides: TGTGCCAGCAGTTTAACAGGGGGGATCCCGTACGAGCAGTACTTC. Translating it yields CASSLTGGIPYEQYF.

The V gene is TRBV7-2, the J gene TRBJ2-5, with D perhaps TRBD1 or TRBD2 (6 bases each). The V end lost 7 bases, the J end lost 2 bases, and 20 bases lay between the germline ends. The CDR3 has 16 residues. Germline V gene data show CDR1 as SGHTA and CDR2 as FQGNSA. In nucleotides, the CDR3 is TGTGCCAGCAAAACGCGGGGAGGACAGCTACAAGAGACCCAGTACTTC. It codes for CASKTRGGQLQETQYF. The entire variable domain, with the rest obtained from reference TRBV7-2 and TRBJ2-5, is as follows: GAGVSQSPSNKVTEKGKDVELRCDPISGHTALYWYRQSLGQGLEFLIYFQGNSAPDKSGLPSDRFSAERTGGSVSTLTIQRTQQEDSAVYLCASKTRGGQLQETQYFGPGTRLLVL.

The chain employs TRBV5-1 and TRBJ2-4, with TRBD1 matching over 9 bases. This CDR3 has 15 amino acids. Germline CDR1 SGHRS, CDR2 YFSETQ. V lost 0 bases, J lost 7 bases, and 5 bases stayed unmatched. This CDR3 reads CASSLGTGTGNIQYF. The DNA for the CDR3 is TGCGCCAGCAGCTTGGGGACCGGGACAGGGAACATTCAGTACTTC.

This clone was seen a handful of times. The chain uses TRBV6-5 and TRBJ2-7, with unresolved D. Between the trimmed V and J ends, which lost 2 bases and 3 bases, there was a span of 8 bases. Germline CDR1 is MNHEY and CDR2 is SVGAGI. This CDR3 region has 13 residues. The CDR3 DNA reads TGTGCCAGCAGTTACACACCGAACTACGAGCAGTACTTC. Protein sequence: CASSYTPNYEQYF.

The gene calls are TRBV2 and TRBJ2-4; a possible D gene is TRBD2 (6 bases). The ends were cut back, 5 bases at V and 9 bases at J, with 11 bases in the middle. This CDR3 region has 12 residues. Looked up from germline, CDR1 is SNHLY and CDR2 is FYNNEI. The CDR3 spells CASSPPEGIQYF. The CDR3 DNA follows: TGTGCCAGCAGTCCCCCGGAGGGCATTCAGTACTTC.

This clone was detected only once. This chain connects TRBV18 to TRBJ1-1; 8 bases fit TRBD1. This CDR3 contains 15 residues. Germline V gene sequence: CDR1 KGHSH, CDR2 LQKENI. The junction had 5 bases not matched to a gene; V was cut back by 3 bases and J by 2 bases. The DNA for the CDR3 is TGTGCCAGCTCACCCGGGACAGGCTCAAACACTGAAGCTTTCTTT. This gives the protein CASSPGTGSNTEAFF.

The rearrangement uses TRBV3-1 (or the pseudogene TRBV3-2) and TRBJ2-1; no definite D call. Trimming shortened V by 3 bases and J by 8 bases, and 11 bases separated the two germline ends. This CDR3 has 13 residues. Per the germline V gene, CDR1 is LGHDT and CDR2 is YNNKEL (reference sequence). The CDR3 protein is CASSHPLVDEQFF. The CDR3 DNA follows: TGTGCCAGCAGCCACCCCCTGGTGGATGAGCAGTTCTTC.

This rearrangement joins TRBV5-4 to TRBJ1-1; unclear D gene. The germline V gene encodes CDR1 SGHNT and CDR2 YYREEE (reference sequence). Trimming left V 2 bases short and J 3 bases short, with 5 bases between. The CDR3 has 12 amino acids. The CDR3 region has the DNA TGTGCCAGCAGCTTCGGGGACACTGAAGCTTTCTTT. Protein product: CASSFGDTEAFF.

This chain joins TRBV7-3 and TRBJ2-2; 12 positions match TRBD2. Germline lookup yields CDR1 SGHTA and CDR2 FQGTGA. CDR3 length equals 16 residues. V shed 5 bases, J shed 7 bases, and the junction held 8 bases outside the gene matches. The CDR3: CASSELAGGVVGELFF. CDR3 DNA sequence: TGTGCCAGCAGCGAACTAGCGGGGGGCGTCGTCGGGGAGCTGTTTTTT.

V and J are TRBV19 and TRBJ2-3, with 9 bases matching TRBD2. The CDR3 runs 18 residues. CDR1 and CDR2 (germline): LNHDA, SQIVND (reference sequence). After removal of 5 bases from V and 7 bases from J, the junction contained 19 bases not matched to a gene. The CDR3 DNA follows: TGTGCCAGTAGTTCTCGACCTTCTAGCGGGATGACCTCATATACGCAGTATTTT. Translated, it gives CASSSRPSSGMTSYTQYF. The variable domain in full, completed from reference TRBV19 and TRBJ2-3, reads DGGITQSPKYLFRKEGQNVTLSCEQNLNHDAMYWYRQDPGQGLRLIYYSQIVNDFQKGDIAEGYSVSREKKESFPLTVTSAQKNPTAFYLCASSSRPSSGMTSYTQYFGPGTRLTVL.

The table lists this clone with a count of one. This chain connects TRBV11-3 to TRBJ2-1, with TRBD2 identical over 16 bases. The CDR3 contains 19 residues. The V gene's germline CDR1 is SGHNT and CDR2 YENEEA. The junction had 5 bases not matched to a gene; V was cut back by 1 base and J by 2 bases. The CDR3 nucleotides read TGTGCCAGCAGCTTAGCCACAGGGACTAGCGGGAGGGCCTACAATGAGCAGTTCTTC. Protein: CASSLATGTSGRAYNEQFF.

V and J are TRBV25-1 and TRBJ2-2, with a weak D call TRBD1 (5 bases). Trimming stripped 7 bases from V and 0 bases from J, with 9 bases between. The CDR3 runs to 14 residues. Per the germline V gene, CDR1 is MGHDK and CDR2 is SYGVNS. The CDR3 here is CASMGQANTGELFF. CDR3 in DNA: TGTGCCAGCATGGGGCAGGCGAACACCGGGGAGCTGTTTTTT.

The V gene is TRBV19, the J gene TRBJ2-2; tentative D call: TRBD2 (6 bases). Trimming pared 11 bases from V and 9 bases from J, leaving 16 bases between. CDR1 LNHDA and CDR2 SQIVND come from the germline V gene (reference sequence). The CDR3 loop spans 12 amino acids. This CDR3 reads CAVKTGLRELFF. CDR3 nucleotides: TGTGCCGTCAAAACGGGACTTAGGGAGCTGTTTTTT.

The chain combines TRBV5-4 with TRBJ2-3; D unresolved. Between the trimmed V and J ends, which lost 3 bases and 5 bases, there was a span of 10 bases. Per germline, CDR1 SGHNT and CDR2 YYREEE (reference sequence). The CDR3 covers 13 residues. In DNA, the CDR3 is TGTGCCAGCAGCTCGACCTCCCAAGATACGCAGTATTTT. Encoded protein: CASSSTSQDTQYF.

The chain links TRBV25-1 to TRBJ2-7; 9 bases align to TRBD1. Looked up from germline, CDR1 is MGHDK and CDR2 is SYGVNS. The CDR3 consists of 15 residues. With 8 bases clipped from V and 7 bases from J, the junction kept 15 bases outside the gene matches. The DNA for the CDR3 is TGTGCCAGCCGGTGGGGGGGGACAGGGTACCTGGAGCAGTACTTC. Protein product: CASRWGGTGYLEQYF.

This clone was detected only a few times. The chain is built from TRBV10-3 and TRBJ2-1; TRBD2 agrees at 12 bases. In germline, CDR1 is ENHRY, CDR2 SYGVKD. The CDR3 extends over 14 amino acids. V was clipped by 10 bases and J by 6 bases; unmatched bases: 7. CDR3 sequence reads: CATLTSGSGNEQFF. Here the CDR3 DNA reads TGTGCCACCCTGACTAGCGGGAGCGGCAATGAGCAGTTCTTC.

The chain is built from TRBV28 and TRBJ1-5, with TRBD1 as a possible D gene (6 bases). The CDR3 has 13 residues. The germline CDR1 and CDR2 sequences are MDHEN and SYDVKM. The V and J ends lost 6 bases and 4 bases respectively, with 10 bases between them. The CDR3 region is CASRLDRNQPQHF. In nucleotides, the CDR3 is TGTGCCAGCAGGTTGGACAGAAATCAGCCCCAGCATTTT.

The chain uses TRBV28 and TRBJ2-5; 7 positions agree with TRBD1. CDR3 length: 16 amino acids. Trimming cost V 3 bases and J 2 bases; bases outside gene matches: 9. Per the germline V gene, CDR1 is MDHEN and CDR2 is SYDVKM. The CDR3 loop reads CASSFHRQTGQETQYF. CDR3 in DNA: TGTGCCAGCAGTTTCCATCGTCAGACAGGGCAAGAGACCCAGTACTTC.

The rearrangement links TRBV11-2 to TRBJ2-2, with a possible D match to TRBD1 (6 bases). The V gene's germline CDR1 is SGHAT and CDR2 FQNNGV. Deletions cut 1 base from V and 7 bases from J, with 16 bases between. The CDR3 contains 16 residues. The DNA of the CDR3 is TGTGCCAGCAGCTTAGTTTCCAGGGGCGCGGTCGGGGAGCTGTTTTTT. It encodes CASSLVSRGAVGELFF.